This record looks at one TCR beta chain sequence and its context. What it binds is unknown. The same CDR3 arises from other DNA sequences in this sample as well. Sequencing used immunoSEQ multiplex PCR; TCRdb keeps in-frame clones, though not all of them. The table shows hundreds of thousands of clones, with 83% occurring only once. Treatment denoted: about 20 received Ad26.COV2.S at low or high dose, single or two shots; a few received placebo; per-sample allocation not given. Collection of the samples took place on day 63 after the first injection of vaccine or placebo. This CDR3 is built from 13 residues. The V gene lost 2 bases and the J gene lost 4 bases, with 6 bases spanning the gap. Per germline, CDR1 MNHNY and CDR2 SVGAGI (reference sequence). The data belong to a study of Ad26.COV2.S vaccination and SARS-CoV-2 variants. Study-level information: The donor was enrolled in the Ad26.COV2.S arm of the COV1001 trial. Ad26.COV2.S given intramuscularly, once or twice 56 days apart. Broader study findings: Breadth of non-spike TCRs did not differ between vaccinees and placebo recipients. Vaccinees reportedly had broad spike-specific CD8+ and CD4+ T cell responses.

The sequence was collected from a person aged 18-65 years who received the Ad26.COV2.S COVID-19 vaccine or a placebo. The chain links TRBV6-6 to TRBJ1-3; D is unresolved. The starting material was peripheral blood, obtained in a trial of Ad26.COV2.S vaccine versus placebo. The chain's CDR3 is CASSYRGGNTIYF. CDR3 in DNA: TGTGCCAGCAGTTACCGAGGAGGAAACACCATATATTTT.